These T cell receptor beta chains were read from a single sample in a study of blood T cell repertoires in COVID-19. Libraries were prepared by immunoSEQ multiplex PCR; TCRdb keeps only in-frame clonotypes and omits some of them. The sample lists around 50,000 clones; roughly 90% were seen once. The sample consisted of peripheral blood. The receptors originated from a human donor in a cohort sampled during active COVID-19. Each CDR3 is given with its conserved first and last residue. The order of the fields is J gene, V gene, clone size, CDR3 length, D gene, CDR3 protein, CDR3 DNA. D genes are given only for firm matches. The size entry is marked missing in some rows and otherwise reads once, few, many or a size class.

J: TRBJ2-5
V: TRBV5-5
size: -
length: 15
D: -
CDR3: CASSLGGLVPETQYF
DNA: TGTGCCAGCAGCCTGGGGGGGCTAGTCCCAGAGACCCAGTACTTC

J: TRBJ2-2
V: TRBV6-6
size: -
length: 16
D: TRBD2
CDR3: CASSSPSGTNTGELFF
DNA: TGTGCCAGCAGTTCCCCTAGCGGGACGAACACCGGGGAGCTGTTTTTT

J: TRBJ1-4
V: TRBV5-1
size: -
length: 15
D: -
CDR3: CASSGEQGRNEKLFF
DNA: TGCGCCAGCAGCGGCGAACAGGGTAGGAACGAAAAACTGTTTTTT

J: TRBJ2-3
V: TRBV5-1
size: -
length: 12
D: -
CDR3: CASSLATDTQYF
DNA: TGCGCCAGCAGCTTGGCAACAGATACGCAGTATTTT

J: TRBJ2-6
V: TRBV2
size: -
length: 18
D: TRBD1
CDR3: CASSAPRQGAQGANVLTF
DNA: TGTGCCAGCAGTGCACCACGACAGGGGGCGCAGGGGGCCAACGTCCTGACTTTC

J: TRBJ1-1
V: TRBV7-2
size: -
length: 13
D: -
CDR3: CASRQTENTEAFF
DNA: TGTGCCAGCAGGCAGACAGAAAACACTGAAGCTTTCTTT

J: TRBJ2-7
V: TRBV30
size: -
length: 15
D: TRBD2
CDR3: CAWSGGGPGSYEQYF
DNA: TGTGCCTGGAGTGGGGGAGGGCCAGGGTCCTACGAGCAGTACTTC

J: TRBJ1-4
V: TRBV5-1
size: -
length: 16
D: TRBD1
CDR3: CASSLGGGTGAEKLFF
DNA: TGCGCCAGCAGCTTGGGGGGCGGGACAGGGGCCGAAAAACTGTTTTTT

J: TRBJ1-4
V: TRBV28
size: -
length: 16
D: -
CDR3: CASSSRQRTDNEKLFF
DNA: TGTGCCAGCAGCTCCAGGCAGAGGACAGATAATGAAAAACTGTTTTTT

J: TRBJ2-5
V: TRBV2
size: -
length: 19
D: TRBD2
CDR3: CASTRTSGRISLYPETQYF
DNA: TGTGCCAGCACTAGGACTAGCGGGAGGATCTCGCTCTATCCCGAGACCCAGTACTTC

J: TRBJ2-2
V: TRBV5-1
size: -
length: 15
D: TRBD1
CDR3: CASSNGTANTGELFF
DNA: TGCGCCAGCAGCAATGGGACAGCGAACACCGGGGAGCTGTTTTTT

J: TRBJ2-7
V: TRBV19
size: -
length: 13
D: -
CDR3: CASSIDRRREQYF
DNA: TGTGCCAGTAGTATAGATCGGAGGAGGGAGCAGTACTTC

J: TRBJ1-2
V: TRBV19
size: -
length: 19
D: TRBD1
CDR3: CASSIPYRGLHPTIYGYTF
DNA: TGTGCCAGTAGTATCCCGTACAGGGGACTGCATCCGACCATCTATGGCTACACCTTC

J: TRBJ2-3
V: TRBV28
size: -
length: 16
D: TRBD2
CDR3: CASSLWERGGADTQYF
DNA: TGTGCCAGCAGTTTATGGGAGCGGGGGGGAGCAGATACGCAGTATTTT

J: TRBJ1-6
V: TRBV18
size: few
length: 14
D: TRBD1
CDR3: CASSQDREGSPLHF
DNA: TGTGCCAGCTCACAGGACAGGGAGGGATCACCCCTCCACTTT

J: TRBJ2-2
V: TRBV15
size: -
length: 15
D: -
CDR3: CATQDRPTNTGELFF
DNA: TGTGCCACGCAGGACAGACCGACGAACACCGGGGAGCTGTTTTTT

J: TRBJ2-3
V: TRBV11-3
size: -
length: 17
D: TRBD2
CDR3: CASSLGGLADFTDTQYF
DNA: TGTGCCAGCAGCTTAGGGGGACTAGCAGATTTCACAGATACGCAGTATTTT

J: TRBJ2-3
V: TRBV7-6
size: -
length: 14
D: -
CDR3: CASSLGGLTDTQYF
DNA: TGTGCCAGCAGCTTGGGGGGACTCACAGATACGCAGTATTTT

J: TRBJ2-5
V: TRBV6-5
size: once
length: 13
D: -
CDR3: CASRLGQKETQYF
DNA: TGTGCCAGCCGGCTCGGACAGAAAGAGACCCAGTACTTC

J: TRBJ2-5
V: TRBV19
size: -
length: 15
D: TRBD1
CDR3: CASSIGGTEKETQYF
DNA: TGTGCCAGTAGTATAGGTGGGACAGAGAAAGAGACCCAGTACTTC

J: TRBJ2-1
V: TRBV4-3
size: -
length: 17
D: -
CDR3: CASSQGRDGGVYNEQFF
DNA: TGCGCCAGCAGCCAAGGACGGGACGGGGGAGTATACAATGAGCAGTTCTTC

J: TRBJ2-7
V: TRBV28
size: -
length: 16
D: TRBD1
CDR3: CASSPSRGTGHYEQYF
DNA: TGTGCCAGCAGTCCGTCCCGGGGGACAGGACACTACGAGCAGTACTTC

J: TRBJ2-3
V: TRBV9
size: -
length: 16
D: TRBD2
CDR3: CASSEAGLAGGDTQYF
DNA: TGTGCCAGCAGCGAGGCAGGACTAGCGGGAGGAGATACGCAGTATTTT

J: TRBJ1-5
V: TRBV19
size: -
length: 14
D: TRBD1
CDR3: CASRRQGFNQPQHF
DNA: TGTGCCAGTAGACGACAGGGGTTTAATCAGCCCCAGCATTTT

J: TRBJ1-5
V: TRBV29-1
size: -
length: 13
D: -
CDR3: CSVARGSNQPQHF
DNA: TGCAGCGTTGCTCGGGGATCCAATCAGCCCCAGCATTTT

J: TRBJ2-1
V: TRBV6-1
size: once
length: 15
D: -
CDR3: CASSEAAGEYNEQFF
DNA: TGTGCCAGCAGTGAAGCGGCAGGGGAGTACAATGAGCAGTTCTTC

J: TRBJ1-2
V: TRBV6-1
size: -
length: 15
D: -
CDR3: CASSDPRGYHYGYTF
DNA: TGTGCCAGCAGTGACCCGAGGGGGTACCACTATGGCTACACCTTC

J: TRBJ2-2
V: TRBV7-2
size: -
length: 15
D: -
CDR3: CASRTGGFSTGELFF
DNA: TGTGCCAGCAGGACGGGGGGCTTTTCCACCGGGGAGCTGTTTTTT

J: TRBJ2-7
V: TRBV7-6
size: -
length: 16
D: -
CDR3: CASSLEPGLVSYEQYF
DNA: TGTGCCAGCAGCTTAGAGCCGGGACTGGTCTCCTACGAGCAGTACTTC

J: TRBJ2-3
V: TRBV5-5
size: -
length: 16
D: TRBD1
CDR3: CASSERPGTGKDTQYF
DNA: TGTGCCAGCAGCGAACGACCGGGGACAGGAAAAGATACGCAGTATTTT

J: TRBJ1-1
V: TRBV19
size: -
length: 14
D: TRBD1
CDR3: CASNTGEFFTEAFF
DNA: TGTGCCAGTAATACAGGGGAGTTTTTCACTGAAGCTTTCTTT

J: TRBJ2-1
V: TRBV19
size: -
length: 15
D: TRBD1
CDR3: CASSWRTGAYNEQFF
DNA: TGTGCCAGTAGTTGGAGGACAGGGGCCTACAATGAGCAGTTCTTC

J: TRBJ1-1
V: TRBV5-5
size: -
length: 15
D: -
CDR3: CASSPRKGGGTEAFF
DNA: TGTGCCAGCAGCCCGCGAAAGGGAGGCGGCACTGAAGCTTTCTTT

J: TRBJ1-4
V: TRBV10-3
size: -
length: 13
D: -
CDR3: CAISVNSNEKLFF
DNA: TGTGCCATCAGTGTGAACTCGAATGAAAAACTGTTTTTT

J: TRBJ2-1
V: TRBV14
size: -
length: 15
D: -
CDR3: CASSQDRGVGDEQFF
DNA: TGTGCCAGCAGCCAAGACAGGGGAGTGGGCGATGAGCAGTTCTTC

J: TRBJ1-1
V: TRBV27
size: -
length: 16
D: -
CDR3: CASSPLGRGMNTEAFF
DNA: TGTGCCAGCAGTCCCCTGGGACGGGGGATGAACACTGAAGCTTTCTTT

J: TRBJ2-4
V: TRBV7-2
size: -
length: 16
D: TRBD1
CDR3: CASSLRPGGDKNIQYF
DNA: TGTGCCAGCAGCTTAAGGCCAGGGGGCGACAAAAACATTCAGTACTTC

J: TRBJ1-4
V: TRBV27
size: -
length: 17
D: -
CDR3: CASSRDKRSRVNEKLFF
DNA: TGTGCCAGCAGCCGGGACAAAAGGAGCCGGGTTAATGAAAAACTGTTTTTT

J: TRBJ2-7
V: TRBV28
size: -
length: 17
D: TRBD2
CDR3: CASSSKPAGIGGGEQYF
DNA: TGTGCCAGCAGTTCTAAACCCGCCGGGATCGGGGGGGGCGAGCAGTACTTC

J: TRBJ1-6
V: TRBV7-2
size: -
length: 16
D: -
CDR3: CASSPQGVGYNSPLHF
DNA: TGTGCCAGCAGCCCCCAAGGGGTTGGCTATAATTCACCCCTCCACTTT

J: TRBJ2-7
V: TRBV5-6
size: -
length: 16
D: TRBD1
CDR3: CASGAGTGGSSYEQYF
DNA: TGTGCCAGCGGGGCCGGGACAGGGGGTAGCTCCTACGAGCAGTACTTC

J: TRBJ2-3
V: TRBV4-1
size: -
length: 18
D: -
CDR3: CASSQVLTQGGSTDTQYF
DNA: TGCGCCAGCAGCCAAGTCCTAACACAGGGAGGGAGCACAGATACGCAGTATTTT

J: TRBJ2-7
V: TRBV7-2
size: -
length: 13
D: -
CDR3: CASSSGQPHEQYF
DNA: TGTGCCAGCAGCTCCGGACAGCCCCACGAGCAGTACTTC